A selection of T cell receptor beta chains follows, all from one sample in a study of identical twins. TCRdb itself ran the 5' RACE reads through MiXCR, one entry per CDR3 protein. Found here are 600,000 to 850,000 distinct CDR3 sequences, roughly 20% of them singletons; the top ten hold around 14%. These data were also reused for a study on T cells expressing NK-cell markers.

The sequenced sample consisted of PBMCs. Receptors were obtained from a woman aged 18-30 years in good health. The CDR3 runs from the conserved cysteine through the conserved F or W. The D gene is left open where the match is weak. Clone size is given for some rows only: seen once, a few or many times, or a class if the clone is expanded.

d_gene	v_gene	abundance	len	j_gene	CDR3nt	CDR3aa
TRBD1	TRBV7-9	.	15	TRBJ2-7	TGTGCCATCACCCTCTCGGGACAGATCCTCGACGAGCAGTACTTC	CAITLSGQILDEQYF
TRBD2	TRBV3-1	.	15	TRBJ2-2	TGTGCCAGCCCCCGGACTAGCGGAAACACCGGGGAGCTGTTTTTT	CASPRTSGNTGELFF
TRBD1	TRBV12-3/TRBV12-4	.	13	TRBJ1-5	TGTGCCAGCTGTGGACAGGACAATCAGCCCCAGCATTTT	CASCGQDNQPQHF
TRBD2	TRBV20-1	.	15	TRBJ2-3	TGCAGTGCTAGCCCAGGACTAGCGGGCACAGATACGCAGTATTTT	CSASPGLAGTDTQYF
TRBD1	TRBV10-3	.	14	TRBJ1-1	TGTGCCATCAAGGCAGGGGGCGGGTACACTGAAGCTTTCTTT	CAIKAGGGYTEAFF
.	TRBV12-3/TRBV12-4	few	14	TRBJ2-7	TGTGCCAGCAGTCCTGAGGGGGACGCCGGAGAGCAGTACTTC	CASSPEGDAGEQYF
.	TRBV4-2	few	16	TRBJ2-3	TGTGCCAGCAGCCAGGAATCCGGGACTAGCACAGATACGCAGTATTTT	CASSQESGTSTDTQYF
.	TRBV4-3	.	19	TRBJ2-1	TGCGCCAGCAGCCTAGTGCCGCTGGCGGGCCGATCCTCCTACAATGAGCAGTTCTTC	CASSLVPLAGRSSYNEQFF
TRBD2	TRBV7-9	few	15	TRBJ2-7	TGTGCCAGCAGCCCTAGCGGGAGGAGCTCCTACGAGCAGTACTTC	CASSPSGRSSYEQYF
.	TRBV5-1	.	13	TRBJ1-1	TGCGCCAGCAGCTTAGGTTTCGGAACTGAAGCTTTCTTT	CASSLGFGTEAFF
.	TRBV20-1	few	11	TRBJ1-2	TGCTCCCTCCCGGGAAACTATGGCTACACCTTC	CSLPGNYGYTF
TRBD1	TRBV6-2/TRBV6-3	few	13	TRBJ1-1	TGTGCCAGCAGAAACAGGGGAGGCACTGAAGCTTTCTTT	CASRNRGGTEAFF
TRBD2	TRBV9	few	15	TRBJ2-3	TGTGCCAGCAGCGTTAGCGGGATTACCACAGATACGCAGTATTTT	CASSVSGITTDTQYF
TRBD1	TRBV29-1	.	15	TRBJ2-5	TGCAGCGTCCCAGCAGGGACAGGGGGCCAAGAGACCCAGTACTTC	CSVPAGTGGQETQYF
TRBD2	TRBV5-6	few	13	TRBJ2-5	TGTGCCAGCAGCTTGATTAGCGGGGGGGCCTTTGTCTTC	CASSLISGGAFVF
TRBD2	TRBV20-1	few	14	TRBJ2-3	TGCAGTGCTACTAGCGGGGGGAACACAGATACGCAGTATTTT	CSATSGGNTDTQYF
TRBD1	TRBV18	few	16	TRBJ2-7	TGTGCCAGCTCACAACCGGGACAGGGGGCTTCAGGCGAGCAGTACTTC	CASSQPGQGASGEQYF
.	TRBV6-5	few	15	TRBJ2-1	TGTGCCAGCAGTTATCAGTCGGGGCAGGTAAATGAGCAGTTCTTC	CASSYQSGQVNEQFF
TRBD2	TRBV6-1	.	15	TRBJ2-5	TGTGCCAGCACTCGTAGCGGGATGCGGAGAGAGACCCAGTACTTC	CASTRSGMRRETQYF
.	TRBV5-1	many	12	TRBJ2-7	TGCGCCAGTTCGCTCACGAGCGGGGAGCAGTACTTC	CASSLTSGEQYF
TRBD2	TRBV7-9	few	16	TRBJ2-1	TGTGCCAGCAGCCCCGTAGCGGGAGGATACTACAATGAGCAGTTCTTC	CASSPVAGGYYNEQFF
.	TRBV4-2	few	18	TRBJ2-3	TGTGCCAGCAGCCAAGACAAACAGGTTGGGGGGTCGTCAGGTACGCAGTATTTT	CASSQDKQVGGSSGTQYF
.	TRBV12-3/TRBV12-4	many	15	TRBJ2-2	TGTGCCAGCAGTTTTGACTTCGCGAACACCGGGGAGCTGTTTTTT	CASSFDFANTGELFF
TRBD1	TRBV20-1	.	14	TRBJ1-6	TGCAGTGCCACAGGGACAGGGTTTAATTCACCCCTCCACTTT	CSATGTGFNSPLHF
.	TRBV2	many	13	TRBJ1-1	TGTGCCTCCGGCGAGCAGCGAAACACTGAAGCTTTCTTT	CASGEQRNTEAFF
.	TRBV7-9	.	15	TRBJ2-1	TGTGCCAGCAGCTTAGCTAGTTTTCTCGGGGATGAGCAGTTCTTC	CASSLASFLGDEQFF
TRBD2	TRBV20-1	.	14	TRBJ2-3	TGCAGTGGACCGCCACTAGCGGGCACAGATACGCAGTATTTT	CSGPPLAGTDTQYF
TRBD2	TRBV3-1	.	15	TRBJ2-1	TGTGCCAGCAGCCAATTTAGCGGGGGGCACAATGAGCAGTTCTTC	CASSQFSGGHNEQFF
.	TRBV5-1	.	15	TRBJ2-2	TGCGCCAGCAGCCGGAGTTCAGGGAACACCGGGGAGCTGTTTTTT	CASSRSSGNTGELFF
.	TRBV29-1	few	16	TRBJ2-3	TGCAGCGTTGAAGGACTAACGGAGCCCCACACAGATACGCAGTATTTT	CSVEGLTEPHTDTQYF
.	TRBV29-1	.	14	TRBJ2-7	TGCAGCGTTGGCCAGGGGGGATCCTCCTACGAGCAGTACTTC	CSVGQGGSSYEQYF
.	TRBV5-1	few	15	TRBJ2-7	TGCGCCAGCAGCTTGGGTGACATCCAGTCCTACGAGCAGTACTTC	CASSLGDIQSYEQYF
TRBD1	TRBV18	.	17	TRBJ1-1	TGTGCCAGCTCACCACAGGGACAGGGGAAGGTGAACACTGAAGCTTTCTTT	CASSPQGQGKVNTEAFF
.	TRBV7-9	.	13	TRBJ2-7	TGTGCCAGCAGCTCTGGCTTGAGCCGCGAGCAGTACTTC	CASSSGLSREQYF
.	TRBV11-2	.	17	TRBJ2-4	TGTGCCAGCAGCTTAGTGGGTTATCCCCTAGCCAAAAACATTCAGTACTTC	CASSLVGYPLAKNIQYF
.	TRBV11-3	few	15	TRBJ2-6	TGTGCCAGCAGAGGAGGGGGCTCTGGGGCCAACGTCCTGACTTTC	CASRGGGSGANVLTF
.	TRBV5-1	.	17	TRBJ2-7	TGCGCCAGCAGCTCTGATGTAGGGAAGCCCCGGGACTACGAGCAGTACTTC	CASSSDVGKPRDYEQYF
.	TRBV20-1	.	15	TRBJ2-1	TGCAGTGCTAGAGATCTCGGGCGGATCCTCAATGAGCAGTTCTTC	CSARDLGRILNEQFF
TRBD1	TRBV12-3/TRBV12-4	.	14	TRBJ1-5	TGTGCCAGCAGTTTGGGACAGGCGAATCAGCCCCAGCATTTT	CASSLGQANQPQHF
TRBD2	TRBV10-1	few	16	TRBJ2-1	TGCGCCAGCAGTGAGTCCTGGACTAGCGGGTACAATGAGCAGTTCTTC	CASSESWTSGYNEQFF
.	TRBV29-1	.	10	TRBJ2-7	TGCAGCGTGCGGGCCTACGAGCAGTACTTC	CSVRAYEQYF
.	TRBV5-1	few	15	TRBJ2-6	TGCGCCAGCAAGGTAGACGGCTTTGGGGCCAACGTCCTGACTTTC	CASKVDGFGANVLTF
TRBD2	TRBV5-1	few	14	TRBJ2-2	TGCGCCACCCGAGCGGGAGTTGGCACCGGGGAGCTGTTTTTT	CATRAGVGTGELFF
.	TRBV11-1	few	18	TRBJ2-6	TGTGCCAGCAGCCATGGGGCAGTTGCGCACTCTGGGGCCAACGTCCTGACTTTC	CASSHGAVAHSGANVLTF
.	TRBV7-3	.	13	TRBJ2-1	TGTGCCAGCAGCTCAGACATTCACAATGAGCAGTTCTTC	CASSSDIHNEQFF
.	TRBV6-5	few	13	TRBJ2-7	TGTGCCAGCAGTTTGGAACGATCTGTCGAGCAGTACTTC	CASSLERSVEQYF
.	TRBV12-3/TRBV12-4	few	13	TRBJ1-1	TGTGCCAGCACCCCCCTGGGCAGGACTGAAGCTTTCTTT	CASTPLGRTEAFF
TRBD1	TRBV3-1	few	12	TRBJ1-1	TGTGCCAGCAGCCTGGGACAGAACAAAGCTTTCTTT	CASSLGQNKAFF
TRBD2	TRBV20-1	few	15	TRBJ2-7	TGCAGTGCTAGAGATCCCCTAGCGGGAGAGGGTGTGCAGTACTTC	CSARDPLAGEGVQYF
TRBD2	TRBV10-3	few	15	TRBJ2-1	TGTGCCATCACCTCCGGGACTAGCTGGAACAATGAGCAGTTCTTC	CAITSGTSWNNEQFF